The rows below give T cell receptor beta chains drawn from one sample of a study of T cell clonotyping in hematopoietic cell transplantation. Data came from immunoSEQ multiplex PCR; TCRdb stores just in-frame clones and leaves some out. The sample comprises 10,000 to 15,000 clones, 80% to 95% of which are singletons, and 0.95% to 1.5% rests with the top ten. Sequencing input: peripheral blood mononuclear cells. The receptors originated from a man in his thirties or forties in good health. Some clones in this sample may be carry-over from other donors' samples. The CDR3 runs from the conserved cysteine through the conserved F or W. D genes are given only for firm matches. Where a row states a size, it is once, few, many or the class of an expanded clone; other rows omit it.

d_call clone_size j_call v_call cdr3_aa cdr3_nt
- - TRBJ2-5 TRBV14 CASSQDGLLGGTQYF TGTGCCAGCAGCCAAGATGGCCTCTTAGGAGGGACCCAGTACTTC
TRBD1 - TRBJ2-7 TRBV30 CAWDRQGVHEQYF TGTGCCTGGGATCGACAGGGAGTCCACGAGCAGTACTTC
- - TRBJ1-2 TRBV10-3 CAISDIEGSNYGYTF TGTGCCATCAGTGATATCGAGGGTTCTAACTATGGCTACACCTTC
- - TRBJ1-2 TRBV19 CASSIGTEANYGYTF TGTGCCAGTAGTATAGGGACAGAAGCTAACTATGGCTACACCTTC
- - TRBJ2-6 TRBV20-1 CSATGANVLTF TGCAGTGCTACCGGGGCCAACGTCCTGACTTTC
- - TRBJ1-1 TRBV2 CASKDENKGHTEAFF TGTGCCAGCAAGGATGAGAATAAGGGACACACTGAAGCTTTCTTT
- - TRBJ2-7 TRBV30 CAWSVGSSYEQYF TGTGCCTGGAGTGTGGGCAGCTCCTACGAGCAGTACTTC
TRBD1 - TRBJ1-5 TRBV11-2 CASSSLARDSGGNQPQHF TGTGCCAGCAGCTCACTGGCCCGGGACAGCGGGGGCAATCAGCCCCAGCATTTT
TRBD2 - TRBJ2-2 TRBV4-3 CASSQDQREWLGELFF TGCGCCAGCAGCCAAGACCAGCGGGAGTGGCTCGGGGAGCTGTTTTTT
- - TRBJ2-1 TRBV19 CASMALSGQQFF TGTGCCAGTATGGCTCTTTCGGGGCAGCAGTTCTTC
TRBD1 - TRBJ1-6 TRBV29-1 CSVMTGGVGSPLHF TGCAGCGTGATGACAGGGGGCGTCGGGTCACCCCTCCACTTT
- - TRBJ1-2 TRBV9 CASSVVSQLGHGYTF TGTGCCAGCAGCGTAGTATCCCAATTGGGCCATGGCTACACCTTC
TRBD1 - TRBJ2-7 TRBV9 CASSVRPGTDTYEQYF TGTGCCAGCAGCGTGAGGCCCGGGACAGACACCTACGAGCAGTACTTC
TRBD2 - TRBJ2-3 TRBV14 CASSPWTSGGYADTQYF TGTGCCAGCAGCCCCTGGACTAGCGGGGGGTACGCAGATACGCAGTATTTT
- - TRBJ1-1 TRBV29-1 CSVVVRNTEAFF TGCAGCGTTGTGGTTCGGAACACTGAAGCTTTCTTT
- - TRBJ2-7 TRBV6-5 CASSTGFNEQYF TGTGCCAGCAGTACGGGGTTCAACGAGCAGTACTTC
TRBD2 - TRBJ2-7 TRBV6-5 CASSYAQRGGHEQYF TGTGCCAGCAGTTACGCCCAGCGGGGGGGCCATGAGCAGTACTTC
TRBD1 - TRBJ1-1 TRBV6-5 CASTQTGTEAFF TGTGCCAGCACCCAGACAGGGACTGAAGCTTTCTTT
- - TRBJ2-3 TRBV6-1 CASRGTGRTDTQYF TGTGCCAGCCGCGGGACTGGGAGGACAGATACGCAGTATTTT
TRBD2 - TRBJ2-7 TRBV7-2 CASSSAGLAGIEQYF TGTGCCAGCAGCTCGGCGGGACTAGCGGGAATCGAGCAGTACTTC
TRBD2 - TRBJ2-1 TRBV30 CAWGTSGGTGKQFF TGTGCCTGGGGAACTAGCGGGGGAACCGGCAAGCAGTTCTTC
TRBD2 - TRBJ2-5 TRBV7-2 CASRPAGLASETQYF TGTGCCAGCAGACCCGCGGGACTAGCTTCAGAGACCCAGTACTTC
- - TRBJ2-1 TRBV6-4 CASSPGHPGASYNEQFF TGTGCCAGCAGCCCCGGGCACCCCGGGGCCTCCTACAATGAGCAGTTCTTC
- - TRBJ1-5 TRBV10-3 CATQTDRNQPQHF TGTGCCACACAAACAGACAGAAATCAGCCCCAGCATTTT
- - TRBJ2-7 TRBV6-6 CASRFRSPGALYEQYF TGTGCCAGCAGGTTCCGGAGTCCGGGGGCCCTCTACGAGCAGTACTTC
- - TRBJ2-7 TRBV7-2 CASSLPQWTTSYEQYF TGTGCCAGCAGCTTACCCCAATGGACAACGTCCTACGAGCAGTACTTC
- - TRBJ2-7 TRBV4-1 CASSPHPGEQYF TGCGCCAGCAGCCCACACCCTGGGGAGCAGTACTTC
TRBD2 - TRBJ2-5 TRBV6-5 CASSIREARPDTQYF TGTGCCAGCAGTATACGGGAGGCCCGCCCGGACACCCAGTACTTC
TRBD1 once TRBJ2-1 TRBV6-5 CASSFPGQGLNEQFF TGTGCCAGCAGTTTCCCGGGACAGGGCCTCAATGAGCAGTTCTTC
- - TRBJ1-5 TRBV19 CASSIRVEYPQHF TGTGCCAGTAGTATACGGGTAGAGTATCCCCAGCATTTT
- few TRBJ1-1 TRBV4-3 CASSHQPGSGPTEAFF TGCGCCAGCAGCCACCAACCTGGGTCAGGACCCACTGAAGCTTTCTTT
TRBD1 - TRBJ1-5 TRBV30 CAWQGTDSNQPQHF TGTGCCTGGCAAGGGACAGATAGCAATCAGCCCCAGCATTTT
- - TRBJ1-1 TRBV6-5 CASSSGAGAFF TGTGCCAGCAGTTCCGGGGCCGGAGCTTTCTTT
TRBD1 - TRBJ1-5 TRBV28 CASSLPGGKKVHQPQHF TGTGCCAGCAGTTTGCCAGGGGGCAAAAAGGTTCATCAGCCCCAGCATTTT
- once TRBJ1-2 TRBV19 CASSLAGVGFNYGYTF TGTGCCAGTTCCCTTGCCGGGGTCGGTTTTAACTATGGCTACACCTTC
- - TRBJ1-3 TRBV25-1 CASTEFAGNTIYF TGTGCCAGCACCGAGTTTGCTGGAAACACCATATATTTT
- - TRBJ1-2 TRBV5-6 CASSLGGMGLYGYTF TGTGCCAGCAGCTTGGGGGGCATGGGCCTCTATGGCTACACCTTC
TRBD2 once TRBJ2-7 TRBV5-6 CASSMGLAVTYEQYF TGTGCCAGCAGCATGGGACTAGCGGTTACCTACGAGCAGTACTTC
- few TRBJ1-3 TRBV11-3 CASSSPGYARDGNTIYF TGTGCCAGCAGCTCCCCGGGGTATGCCCGGGATGGAAACACCATATATTTT
- - TRBJ2-5 TRBV4-3 CASSQDGGLQETQYF TGCGCCAGCAGCCAAGATGGGGGGCTTCAAGAGACCCAGTACTTC
- - TRBJ1-2 TRBV30 CAWSLSPGREANYGYTF TGTGCCTGGAGCCTTTCCCCTGGGCGGGAGGCGAACTATGGCTACACCTTC
- - TRBJ1-5 TRBV2 CASSEETPGTESNQPQHF TGTGCCAGCAGTGAAGAAACACCCGGGACTGAGAGCAATCAGCCCCAGCATTTT
- once TRBJ1-2 TRBV7-2 CASSLAAGGYGYTF TGTGCCAGCAGCTTAGCGGCGGGAGGTTATGGCTACACCTTC
TRBD1 - TRBJ2-7 TRBV5-1 CASSLSGDSYEQYF TGCGCCAGCAGCTTATCCGGGGACAGCTACGAGCAGTACTTC